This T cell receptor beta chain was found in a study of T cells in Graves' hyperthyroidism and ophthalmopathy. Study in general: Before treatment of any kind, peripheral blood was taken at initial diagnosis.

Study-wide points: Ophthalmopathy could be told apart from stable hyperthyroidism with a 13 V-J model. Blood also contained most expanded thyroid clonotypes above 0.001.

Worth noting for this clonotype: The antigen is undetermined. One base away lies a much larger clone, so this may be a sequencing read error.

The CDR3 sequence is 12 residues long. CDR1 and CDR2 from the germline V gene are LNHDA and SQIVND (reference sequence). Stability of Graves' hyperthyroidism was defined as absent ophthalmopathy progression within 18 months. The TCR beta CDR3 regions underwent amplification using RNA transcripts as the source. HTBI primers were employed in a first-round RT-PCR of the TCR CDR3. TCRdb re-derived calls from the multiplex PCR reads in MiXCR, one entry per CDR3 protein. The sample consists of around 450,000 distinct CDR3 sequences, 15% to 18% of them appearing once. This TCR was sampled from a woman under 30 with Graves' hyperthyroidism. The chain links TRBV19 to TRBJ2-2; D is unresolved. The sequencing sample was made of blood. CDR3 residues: CASSVNTRELFF. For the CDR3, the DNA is TGTGCCAGTAGTGTTAACACCAGGGAGCTGTTTTTT.